A selection of T cell receptor beta chains follows, all from one sample in a study of metastatic and nonmetastatic thyroid tumors. TCRdb re-clonotyped the PCR reads via MiXCR. The profile shows several thousand clones, approximately 30% of them singletons. The sample taken for sequencing was adjacent normal tissue. The origin of the receptors is a female donor with papillary thyroid cancer or a benign thyroid nodule (not recorded which). Some clones in this sample may be carry-over from other donors' samples. The CDR3 runs from the conserved cysteine through the conserved F or W. D genes are given only for firm matches. A clone size is listed for some rows: how often the clone was seen (once, few, many), or a class if it is expanded.

v_call	clone_size	cdr3_length	d_call	j_call	cdr3_aa	cdr3_nt
TRBV28	few	16	TRBD2	TRBJ2-3	CASTYRGGLRTDTQYF	TGTGCCAGCACCTACCGGGGGGGGTTGCGCACAGATACGCAGTATTTT
TRBV11-2	.	14	.	TRBJ2-2	CASSPGRMTGELFF	TGTGCCAGCAGTCCCGGACGGATGACCGGGGAGCTGTTTTTT
TRBV6-4	.	16	.	TRBJ1-1	CASSVSWPGRVTEAFF	TGTGCCAGCAGTGTATCATGGCCGGGGAGGGTCACTGAAGCTTTCTTT
TRBV7-6	.	13	.	TRBJ1-4	CASSLAQDRRLFF	TGTGCCAGCAGCTTAGCGCAGGACCGGCGGCTGTTTTTT
TRBV20-1	.	14	.	TRBJ1-1	CSARDDPQNTEAFF	TGCAGTGCTAGAGATGACCCCCAGAACACTGAAGCTTTCTTT
TRBV2	medium-sized	12	.	TRBJ1-2	CASSETNYGYTF	TGTGCCAGCAGTGAAACGAACTATGGCTACACCTTC
TRBV28	few	13	.	TRBJ1-1	CASSFSVGTEAFF	TGTGCCAGCAGTTTTTCTGTTGGCACTGAAGCTTTCTTT
TRBV10-2	medium-sized	16	.	TRBJ1-2	CASSRLRPGGFYGYTF	TGCGCCAGCAGTAGGTTAAGACCTGGGGGTTTCTATGGCTACACCTTC
TRBV11-2	.	16	TRBD1	TRBJ2-1	CASSSRQGASGNEQFF	TGTGCCAGCAGCTCGAGACAGGGGGCCAGCGGCAATGAGCAGTTCTTC
TRBV12-3/TRBV12-4	.	16	TRBD1	TRBJ2-2	CASRKGQGVATGELFF	TGTGCCAGCAGAAAGGGACAGGGGGTGGCCACCGGGGAGCTGTTTTTT
TRBV6-1	few	16	TRBD1	TRBJ2-7	CASSQSGTGSSYEQYF	TGTGCCAGCAGTCAATCCGGGACAGGGAGCTCCTACGAGCAGTACTTC
TRBV6-1	large	15	TRBD2	TRBJ2-1	CASSRGTSGSNEQFF	TGTGCCAGCAGCAGGGGGACTAGCGGGAGCAATGAGCAGTTCTTC
TRBV3-1	medium-sized	15	.	TRBJ2-3	CASSQGPGATDTQYF	TGTGCCAGCAGCCAGGGCCCAGGGGCCACAGATACGCAGTATTTT
TRBV18	.	15	.	TRBJ1-6	CASSDRPSHNSPLHF	TGTGCCAGCTCTGACCGGCCGTCCCATAATTCACCCCTCCACTTT
TRBV19	medium-sized	17	TRBD2	TRBJ2-1	CASSTQKGGLAFNEQFF	TGTGCCAGTAGTACTCAAAAGGGGGGACTAGCGTTCAATGAGCAGTTCTTC
TRBV7-2	medium-sized	17	.	TRBJ1-5	CASSHPGGGHSNQPQHF	TGTGCCAGCAGCCATCCGGGGGGGGGCCATAGCAATCAGCCCCAGCATTTT
TRBV6-1	few	15	TRBD1	TRBJ2-7	CASSVYPQGDYEQYF	TGTGCCAGCAGTGTGTATCCCCAGGGGGACTACGAGCAGTACTTC
TRBV30	medium-sized	14	.	TRBJ2-1	CAWSVSAGYNEQFF	TGTGCCTGGAGTGTGTCGGCCGGATACAATGAGCAGTTCTTC
TRBV6-4	.	14	.	TRBJ2-7	CASSNTLDLYEQYF	TGTGCCAGCAGTAATACTCTGGACCTCTACGAGCAGTACTTC
TRBV11-3	medium-sized	15	.	TRBJ1-5	CASSLGRGLNQPQHF	TGTGCCAGCAGCTTAGGAAGGGGCCTCAATCAGCCCCAGCATTTT
TRBV7-9	.	14	.	TRBJ2-7	CASSSAGQAYEQYF	TGTGCCAGCAGCTCCGCGGGACAAGCCTACGAGCAGTACTTC
TRBV18	.	15	.	TRBJ2-5	CTSSPQPWLGETQYF	TGTACCAGCTCACCACAGCCATGGCTAGGTGAGACCCAGTACTTC
TRBV28	few	16	.	TRBJ2-6	CASSSRWVAGANVLTF	TGTGCCAGCAGTTCCCGGTGGGTGGCTGGGGCCAACGTCCTGACTTTC
TRBV4-3	medium-sized	15	.	TRBJ1-6	CASSQGNVGNSPLHF	TGCGCCAGCAGCCAAGGAAACGTGGGCAATTCACCCCTCCACTTT
TRBV20-1	few	16	.	TRBJ1-6	CSARDPGESYNSPLHF	TGCAGTGCTAGAGATCCGGGGGAGTCCTATAATTCACCCCTCCACTTT
TRBV10-1	few	16	TRBD2	TRBJ2-1	CASSVAGTSGYNEQFF	TGCGCCAGCAGTGTAGCCGGGACTAGCGGGTACAATGAGCAGTTCTTC
TRBV19	few	13	TRBD1	TRBJ1-1	CASRGTDNTEAFF	TGTGCCAGTAGGGGGACAGATAACACTGAAGCTTTCTTT
TRBV2	.	15	TRBD2	TRBJ2-1	CASSDLAGTYNEQFF	TGTGCCAGCAGTGATCTAGCGGGAACCTACAATGAGCAGTTCTTC
TRBV7-8	.	14	TRBD2	TRBJ2-5	CASSHPGRGETQYF	TGTGCCAGCAGCCACCCCGGGAGGGGAGAGACCCAGTACTTC
TRBV9	once	14	.	TRBJ2-1	CASSVGDHYNEQFF	TGTGCCAGCAGCGTAGGAGACCACTACAATGAGCAGTTCTTC
TRBV11-2	few	16	.	TRBJ1-1	CASSSRGSGRHTEAFF	TGTGCCAGCAGTTCAAGGGGGTCGGGACGCCACACTGAAGCTTTCTTT
TRBV3-1	.	15	TRBD1	TRBJ2-2	CASSHGTGFTGELFF	TGTGCCAGCAGCCATGGGACAGGGTTTACCGGGGAGCTGTTTTTT
TRBV20-1	once	15	TRBD2	TRBJ2-2	CSAPGLAGGPGELFF	TGCAGTGCACCCGGACTAGCGGGAGGACCCGGGGAGCTGTTTTTT
TRBV6-6	large	13	TRBD1	TRBJ2-7	CASSYQGAYEQYF	TGTGCCAGCAGTTATCAGGGGGCCTACGAGCAGTACTTC
TRBV11-3	.	12	.	TRBJ2-5	CASSLRLETQYF	TGTGCCAGCAGCTTACGTTTAGAGACCCAGTACTTC
TRBV7-8	large	16	TRBD1	TRBJ1-2	CASSQGQGHPNYGYTF	TGTGCCAGCAGCCAAGGACAGGGACACCCTAACTATGGCTACACCTTC
TRBV27	medium-sized	14	TRBD1	TRBJ1-2	CASSLDRGLRGYTF	TGTGCCAGCAGTTTGGACAGGGGGCTGCGTGGCTACACCTTC
TRBV6-5	few	12	.	TRBJ1-2	CAAQDMNYGYTF	TGTGCCGCCCAAGATATGAACTATGGCTACACCTTC
TRBV4-2	many	16	TRBD1	TRBJ2-1	CASSKNTGGSYNEQFF	TGTGCCAGCAGCAAGAACACAGGGGGCTCCTACAATGAGCAGTTCTTC
TRBV20-1	.	14	.	TRBJ2-7	CSARDRVGNYEQYF	TGCAGTGCTAGAGATAGGGTGGGTAACTACGAGCAGTACTTC
TRBV5-1	many	13	.	TRBJ2-5	CASRTRVQETQYF	TGCGCCAGCAGGACCCGAGTCCAAGAGACCCAGTACTTC
TRBV5-5	.	16	.	TRBJ1-5	CASSSRGGTGNQPQHF	TGTGCCAGCAGCTCAAGGGGAGGGACGGGCAATCAGCCCCAGCATTTT
TRBV5-1	.	14	TRBD1	TRBJ2-7	CASSKTQGAGEQYF	TGCGCCAGCAGCAAGACTCAGGGGGCTGGGGAGCAGTACTTC
TRBV20-1	.	13	.	TRBJ1-5	CSARAGINQPQHF	TGCAGTGCTAGGGCAGGGATCAATCAGCCCCAGCATTTT
TRBV2	.	14	.	TRBJ2-2	CASRADMNTGELFF	TGTGCCAGCAGGGCCGACATGAACACCGGGGAGCTGTTTTTT